These T cell receptor beta chains were read from a single sample in a study of identical twins. Each CDR3 protein is one row after TCRdb ran MiXCR on the 5' RACE reads. The sample lists some 600,000 distinct CDR3 sequences; about 7.1% were seen once. The same specimen was also included in a second study, on yellow fever vaccine responses in identical twins.

The sequenced sample was PBMCs. Every receptor here comes from a woman aged 18-29 years in good health. CDR3s include the opening cysteine and the closing phenylalanine or tryptophan. Each record gives: V gene, J gene, clone size, D gene, CDR3 DNA, CDR3 protein. A D gene is named only where the DNA matches it firmly. Clone size, where shown, is once, few, many, or a class for clones that have expanded.

TRBV5-1	TRBJ1-6	NA	TRBD1	TGCGCCAGCCAGGAAACCAGGGGGCCTTCACCCCTCCACTTT	CASQETRGPSPLHF
TRBV7-9	TRBJ2-1	few	TRBD1	TGTGCCAGCAGCTTACGGACAGGGGAGTTCTTC	CASSLRTGEFF
TRBV5-1	TRBJ2-3	few	TRBD1	TGCGCCAGCAGCCGGGGACAGGGGTTTGCAGATACGCAGTATTTT	CASSRGQGFADTQYF
TRBV7-2	TRBJ2-5	NA	TRBD2	TGTGCCAGCAGCTTAGCGCTTTGGGGGGGAGAAGAGACCCAGTACTTC	CASSLALWGGEETQYF
TRBV29-1	TRBJ1-2	NA	NA	TGCAGCGTTGAAGATGGAGTCGCTAACTATGGCTACACCTTC	CSVEDGVANYGYTF
TRBV2	TRBJ2-1	NA	NA	TGTGCCAGCAGTCTCGCCGGCCGCGGCCCGGGAGAGCAGTTCTTC	CASSLAGRGPGEQFF
TRBV12-3/TRBV12-4	TRBJ2-7	few	NA	TGTGCCAGCGGCCGGGAATCCTACGAGCAGTACTTC	CASGRESYEQYF
TRBV10-3	TRBJ2-1	many	NA	TGTGCCATCAGAAGCTTAAACGGGGGCTCCTACAATGAGCAGTTCTTC	CAIRSLNGGSYNEQFF
TRBV10-3	TRBJ1-5	NA	NA	TGTGCCATCAGTGATGGCGGGGATTCTCCGTCCCAGCATTTT	CAISDGGDSPSQHF
TRBV28	TRBJ2-1	NA	NA	TGTGCCAGCGGGAGGACGGCGCCCCGCGATGAGCAGTTCTTC	CASGRTAPRDEQFF
TRBV7-9	TRBJ2-7	few	TRBD1	TGTGCCAGCAGCCGATCGGGACAGAGCTCCTACGAGCAGTACTTC	CASSRSGQSSYEQYF
TRBV20-1	TRBJ1-1	few	NA	TGCAGTGCGTGGGTGAACACTGAAGCTTTCTTT	CSAWVNTEAFF
TRBV5-1	TRBJ2-3	few	TRBD1	TGCGCCAGCAGCACCCGGGACAGGGGGCGAAGCACAGATACGCAGTATTTT	CASSTRDRGRSTDTQYF
TRBV7-9	TRBJ2-1	NA	NA	TGTGCCAGCAGCCCGGGACTCCCCGACCATGAGCAGTTCTTC	CASSPGLPDHEQFF
TRBV3-1	TRBJ1-1	few	NA	TGTGCCAGCAGCCTAACCGGGGAGGGAACTGAAGCTTTCTTT	CASSLTGEGTEAFF
TRBV29-1	TRBJ1-1	many	NA	TGCAGCGTAGAAGGAGCCCCTGAAGCTTTCTTT	CSVEGAPEAFF
TRBV2	TRBJ2-7	few	NA	TGTGCCAGCAGTGTAAGTCCTCTAACCTACGAGCAGTACTTC	CASSVSPLTYEQYF
TRBV12-3/TRBV12-4	TRBJ1-4	many	TRBD1	TGTGCCAGCAGCGGACGACAGGGGGATTATGAAAAACTGTTTTTT	CASSGRQGDYEKLFF
TRBV12-3/TRBV12-4	TRBJ1-3	many	NA	TGTGCCAGCAGTTCCGGACAGCCCTCTGGAAACACCATATATTTT	CASSSGQPSGNTIYF
TRBV5-1	TRBJ1-4	many	NA	TGCGCCAGCAGCTTGGTGGCAGGAGCTGAAAAACTGTTTTTT	CASSLVAGAEKLFF
TRBV20-1	TRBJ2-2	many	NA	TGCAGTGCTAGAGATCTTCGGGGTCCGCGTAACACCGGGGAGCTGTTTTTT	CSARDLRGPRNTGELFF
TRBV3-1	TRBJ2-1	NA	NA	TGTGCCAGCAGCCAAGATGCCCTGGGGAGTGGAAACAATGAGCAGTTCTTC	CASSQDALGSGNNEQFF
TRBV15	TRBJ1-6	many	NA	TGTGCCACCAGCAGAGACACGGGGGGGGTCAATTCACCCCTCCACTTT	CATSRDTGGVNSPLHF
TRBV20-1	TRBJ2-3	many	TRBD2	TGCAGTGTCGCGGGGGGCACAGATACGCAGTATTTT	CSVAGGTDTQYF
TRBV12-3/TRBV12-4	TRBJ1-1	many	TRBD1	TGTGCCAGCAATCCGGGACAGGGGATCTCCGAAGCTTTCTTT	CASNPGQGISEAFF
TRBV20-1	TRBJ2-1	few	NA	TGCAGTGCTAGAGGGAAAGGGGGTTTGTTGAATGAGCAGTTCTTC	CSARGKGGLLNEQFF
TRBV29-1	TRBJ2-1	few	TRBD2	TGCAGCGCCGCTGGCCAGCGGGGCTACAATGAGCAGTTCTTC	CSAAGQRGYNEQFF
TRBV7-2	TRBJ1-5	NA	NA	TGTGCCAGCAGCCTGGTCGTTTACGATCAGCCCCAGCATTTT	CASSLVVYDQPQHF
TRBV19	TRBJ1-2	NA	NA	TGTGCCAGTAGGCGTAAGTGGGAATCTGGCTACACCTTC	CASRRKWESGYTF
TRBV20-1	TRBJ2-5	NA	NA	TGCAGTGCTAGACGAAACCTAGGGGGAGCAGAGACCCAGTACTTC	CSARRNLGGAETQYF
TRBV7-9	TRBJ1-1	few	NA	TGTGCCAGCAGCACCACTGGACCGGTGAACACTGAAGCTTTCTTT	CASSTTGPVNTEAFF
TRBV6-5	TRBJ2-2	NA	TRBD1	TGTGCCAGCAGTTCGTCAGCTTCCGACAGGGGACCGAACACCGGGGAGCTGTTTTTT	CASSSSASDRGPNTGELFF
TRBV7-2	TRBJ2-5	NA	NA	TGTGCCAGCAGCCGGCGTCCGGGAACCCAAGAGACCCAGTACTTC	CASSRRPGTQETQYF
TRBV12-3/TRBV12-4	TRBJ2-3	many	NA	TGTGCCAGCAGCCAAGGGGGGGAAGTCTCCACAGATACGCAGTATTTT	CASSQGGEVSTDTQYF
TRBV24-1	TRBJ2-1	many	NA	TGTGCCACCAGGGGGGTTGAAGCGGGTGAGCAGTTCTTC	CATRGVEAGEQFF
TRBV5-1	TRBJ2-2	many	NA	TGCGCCAGCAGCTTGCGTACTAGCAGTACCGGGGAGCTGTTTTTT	CASSLRTSSTGELFF
TRBV7-6	TRBJ2-2	NA	TRBD2	TGTGCCAGCAGCTTAACCGGACTAGCGGCCGTCACCGAGGAGCTGTTTTTT	CASSLTGLAAVTEELFF
TRBV5-1	TRBJ2-3	many	TRBD2	TGCGCCAGCAGCCGTGCGCGGGAGAGGACAGATACGCAGTATTTT	CASSRARERTDTQYF
TRBV28	TRBJ2-1	many	TRBD2	TGTGCCAGCACACAGGCGGGTAGCGGGACGGTCGAGCAGTTCTTC	CASTQAGSGTVEQFF
TRBV28	TRBJ2-7	few	NA	TGTGCCAGCAGTTGGGGGGACAGCCCTTACTACGAGCAGTACTTC	CASSWGDSPYYEQYF
TRBV28	TRBJ2-1	many	TRBD2	TGTGCCAGCAGCCGACGGACTAGTTCGGCTTACAATGAGCAGTTCTTC	CASSRRTSSAYNEQFF
TRBV7-8	TRBJ2-3	few	NA	TGTGCCAGCAGCTCCTCATACACAGATACGCAGTATTTT	CASSSSYTDTQYF
TRBV20-1	TRBJ2-6	NA	NA	TGCAGTGCTAGAGATCTGCTCTCTGGGGCCAACGTCCTGACTTTC	CSARDLLSGANVLTF
TRBV3-1	TRBJ2-3	few	TRBD2	TGTGCCAGCAGCCAAGACTCTAGCGGGATCATAGATACGCAGTATTTT	CASSQDSSGIIDTQYF
TRBV20-1	TRBJ2-1	NA	NA	TGCAGTGCCCCCCGGCGTTTCGGTCCGTACAATGAGCAGTTCTTC	CSAPRRFGPYNEQFF
TRBV5-6	TRBJ2-5	few	NA	TGTGCCAGCAGCCGGCTCCAGGGATCCCCAAGGGTAGAGACCCAGTACTTC	CASSRLQGSPRVETQYF
TRBV5-6	TRBJ2-1	many	NA	TGTGCCAGCAGCTTACGGGTCGTGCAGTTCTTC	CASSLRVVQFF
TRBV28	TRBJ2-5	many	NA	TGTGCCAGCAGAATCGGACACTTCCAAGAGACCCAGTACTTC	CASRIGHFQETQYF
TRBV5-4	TRBJ1-1	NA	NA	TGTGCCAGCAGCTCTGCCCTCAGGGAGGGGACTGAAGCTTTCTTT	CASSSALREGTEAFF
TRBV7-2	TRBJ1-1	many	NA	TGTGCCAGCAGCCTAGTGATTCGGGACAATAAAATGAGAGCTTTCTTT	CASSLVIRDNKMRAFF
TRBV2	TRBJ1-4	few	NA	TGTGCCAGCAGTGCCACGGGAGGGGCCGAGAATGAAAAACTGTTTTTT	CASSATGGAENEKLFF
TRBV5-4	TRBJ1-5	few	NA	TGTGCCAGCGGGATTAATGGACAAATTAGCAATCAGCCCCAGCATTTT	CASGINGQISNQPQHF
TRBV20-1	TRBJ2-4	many	TRBD2	TGCAGTGCCAATAGCGGGAGGCGGGACATTCAGTACTTC	CSANSGRRDIQYF
TRBV6-1	TRBJ2-1	many	TRBD1	TGTGCCAGCAGTAGAACCTTGGACAGGGTCGGTGGTGAGCAGTTCTTC	CASSRTLDRVGGEQFF
TRBV7-9	TRBJ1-6	many	NA	TGTGCCAGCAGTCGGAGCTCCTATAATTCACCCCTCCACTTT	CASSRSSYNSPLHF
TRBV14	TRBJ2-5	NA	NA	TGTGCCAGCAGCCAAGCGGGAGCTCAAGAGACCCAGTACTTC	CASSQAGAQETQYF
TRBV27	TRBJ2-2	NA	NA	TGTGCCAGCAGTTTCCACAACACCGGGGAGCTGTTTTTT	CASSFHNTGELFF
TRBV27	TRBJ2-2	few	TRBD2	TGTGCCAGCAGTCCCAGCGGGGTAACGAACACCGGGGAGCTGTTTTTT	CASSPSGVTNTGELFF
TRBV27	TRBJ2-7	NA	TRBD2	TGTGCCAGCGGATCTAGCGGGATCCGAGAGCAGTACTTC	CASGSSGIREQYF